What follows describes a single T cell receptor beta chain. What this receptor recognizes is not known. Nothing much larger sits one base from this clone, and base qualities are not available. The data originate from a study of shared clonotypes between healthy human individuals (TCRdb year 2020). About the study as a whole: The cohort comprised a couple of women and three men aged 18 to 49 years. To estimate repertoire size and how much clonotype sharing occurs between individuals, the study deeply sequenced the blood TCR repertoires of about 5 healthy adults. Libraries were prepared and TCR repertoires were sequenced by different laboratories using diverse techniques, in order to increase sequencing depth and limit assay-specific biases. Per donor, leukapheresis produced somewhere between about 0.94 and 9 billion PBMCs.

Per the germline V gene, SGHTA is the CDR1 and FQGNSA is the CDR2. V sheds 5 bases and J sheds 1 base, leaving 15 bases between their ends. Including the terminal cysteine and phenylalanine, the CDR3 comprises 15 residues. The retained sequence is limited to the CDR3, 45 bases, with the frame set at the first base. Using the deep immunoSEQ assay, multiplex PCR amplified TCR CDR3 regions from genomic DNA. For each cell subset, the extracted genomic DNA was distributed evenly across all wells of several immunoSEQ 96-well plates, and each plate served as one replicate. For unsorted PBMC, about 300 ng of genomic DNA, equivalent to about 30,000 T cell genomes, went into each replicate PCR. Ten immunoSEQ deep assay plates were used to sequence unsorted PBMC genomic DNA. Purified libraries were quantified with a Qubit 3.0 fluorometer, sized on a Bioanalyzer 2100, and re-quantified with the KAPA Library Quantification kit. Every immunoSEQ 96-well plate was sequenced on a separate single-read 150-cycle Illumina NextSeq 550 flow cell. Concerning the study's data processing: Because the immunoSEQ output held only junctional sequences and lacked quality scores, the filtering could not match the filtering applied to full-length reads. To assign V/J genes and CDR3, sequences were annotated against IMGT germline references using PyIR, a Python wrapper for IgBLAST v1.9. Any read was removed if the V/J assignment was weak (E-value above 1e-6), the CDR3 was missing, or the read contained stop codons, out-of-frame junctions, or ambiguous translated residues. V3J clonotypes were defined as sequences sharing the same inferred V gene, J gene, and CDR3 amino acid sequence. Percentage overlap between repertoires was computed as shared unique clonotypes divided by the size of the smaller repertoire. Richness of each repertoire was evaluated using RTK rarefaction, the Chao1 estimator, and Recon v2.1 estimates of unobserved clonotypes. The immuneACCESS repertoire file appears here via TCRdb, limited to in-frame rearrangements. These files lack a portion of the clones; in checked studies, under half of the deficit traces to unresolved V genes, and the cause of the others is not known. Clonal size and the V and J genes are those of that table, whereas D and trimming came from the DNA. The sample table holds 450,000 to 500,000 clones, of which around 85% were seen once. In total, the top ten clones hold about 13% of the sample.

Paper-wide results and their limitations: Pairwise subsampling led to the expectation that sequencing depth would affect the degree of clonotype sharing among donors. Only blood was sampled, and tissue TCR repertoires likely differ from those in blood. Because the study included a small number of donors, the genetic and exposure-history diversity represented was limited.

Healthy HIV-negative adults with no recently reported acute infections or vaccinations were included as donors. Every donor was a Caucasian adult living in Nashville, Tennessee, USA. In the unsorted samples, roughly 90 million PBMCs were counted, and genomic DNA was extracted using the QIAamp DNA Blood Mini kit. After blood collection by leukapheresis, PBMCs were isolated using Ficoll-Histopaque density gradient centrifugation and then cryopreserved in the vapor phase of liquid nitrogen. This receptor was taken from a middle-aged woman in good health. Some clones in this sample may be carry-over from other donors' samples. This receptor chain uses TRBV7-2 and TRBJ2-7, with TRBD2 tentatively as D gene (6 bases match). Sequencing was performed on PBMCs. The bases read TGTGCCAGCAGCGCCTTTGCGGGACGTTCCTACGAGCAGTACTTC. It codes for CASSAFAGRSYEQYF.